The entry below describes one T cell receptor beta chain. Sequenced by immunoSEQ multiplex PCR; TCRdb stores in-frame clones only, minus some. The sample lists tens of thousands of clones, just over 90% occurring once. These data originate in a study of T cell changes during pregnancy in multiple sclerosis. The V gene end was trimmed by 6 bases and the J gene end by 3 bases; junction bases not matched to a gene: 9. Germline CDR1 is SGHRS and CDR2 is YFSETQ. The CDR3 is 15 residues long. The sequence was collected from a female donor with multiple sclerosis, enrolled in a pregnancy study. The V and J genes are TRBV5-1 and TRBJ1-1; 9 nucleotides line up with TRBD1. Sequenced material: CD4+ T cells from peripheral blood mononuclear cells, taken after pregnancy. CDR3 sequence reads: CASTGTGKGDTEAFF. DNA of the CDR3: TGCGCCAGCACAGGGACAGGGAAAGGTGACACTGAAGCTTTCTTT. Full variable domain (remainder filled in from reference TRBV5-1 and TRBJ1-1): KAGVTQTPRYLIKTRGQQVTLSCSPISGHRSVSWYQQTPGQGLQFLFEYFSETQRNKGNFPGRFSGRQFSNSRSEMNVSTLELGDSALYLCASTGTGKGDTEAFFGQGTRLTVV.